This T cell receptor (beta chain) was found in a study of T cells in Graves' hyperthyroidism and ophthalmopathy. Study-wide context: At the time of initial diagnosis and before any treatment, peripheral blood was collected.

In germline, CDR1 is LNHNV, CDR2 YYDKDF (reference sequence). The V end was cut by 2 bases, the J end by 4 bases, with 15 bases between. The CDR3 consists of 16 residues. Exclusions: uncontrolled infection, other autoimmune disease, pregnancy, lactation. This clonotype was observed many times. Its specificity is not known. RNA transcripts were the template for amplifying TCR beta CDR3 regions. An initial round of RT-PCR targeting the TCR CDR3 relied on the HTBI primer set. One entry per CDR3 protein, called by TCRdb with MiXCR from the multiplex PCR reads. The repertoire holds almost 350,000 distinct CDR3 sequences, with about a sixth as singletons. General study results and limits: Expanded thyroid clonotypes (above 0.001) were mostly also found in blood.

The TCR comes from a woman in her thirties or forties with Graves' ophthalmopathy. Sequences were obtained from blood. The rearrangement uses TRBV15 and TRBJ1-5; D is unclear. The CDR3 spells CATSRTPGRANQPQHF. CDR3 DNA: TGTGCCACCAGCAGAACACCGGGAAGGGCAAATCAGCCCCAGCATTTT.